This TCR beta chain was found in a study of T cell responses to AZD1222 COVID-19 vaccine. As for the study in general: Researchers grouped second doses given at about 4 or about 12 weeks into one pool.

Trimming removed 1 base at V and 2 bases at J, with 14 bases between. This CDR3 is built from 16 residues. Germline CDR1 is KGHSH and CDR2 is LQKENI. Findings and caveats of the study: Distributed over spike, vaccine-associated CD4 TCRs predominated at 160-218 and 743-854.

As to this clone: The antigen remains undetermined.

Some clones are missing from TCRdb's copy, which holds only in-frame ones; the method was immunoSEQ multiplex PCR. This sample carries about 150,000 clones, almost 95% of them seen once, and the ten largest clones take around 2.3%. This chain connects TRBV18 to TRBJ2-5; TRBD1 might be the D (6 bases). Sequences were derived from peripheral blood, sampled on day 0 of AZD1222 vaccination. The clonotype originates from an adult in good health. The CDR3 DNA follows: TGTGCCAGCTCACCACGAGTGGACAGCCAACAAGAGACCCAGTACTTC. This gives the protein CASSPRVDSQQETQYF.